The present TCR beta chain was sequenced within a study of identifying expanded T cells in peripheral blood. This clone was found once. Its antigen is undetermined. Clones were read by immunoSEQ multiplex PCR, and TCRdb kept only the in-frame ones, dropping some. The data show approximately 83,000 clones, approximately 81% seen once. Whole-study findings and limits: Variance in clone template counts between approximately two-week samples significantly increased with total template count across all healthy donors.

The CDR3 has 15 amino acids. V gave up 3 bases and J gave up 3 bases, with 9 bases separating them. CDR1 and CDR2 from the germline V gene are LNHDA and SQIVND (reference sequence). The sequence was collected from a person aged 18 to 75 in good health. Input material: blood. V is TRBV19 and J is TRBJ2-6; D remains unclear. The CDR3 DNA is TGTGCCAGTAGTATCACAGAGTTTGGGGCCAACGTCCTGACTTTC. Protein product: CASSITEFGANVLTF. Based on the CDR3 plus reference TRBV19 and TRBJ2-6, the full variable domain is DGGITQSPKYLFRKEGQNVTLSCEQNLNHDAMYWYRQDPGQGLRLIYYSQIVNDFQKGDIAEGYSVSREKKESFPLTVTSAQKNPTAFYLCASSITEFGANVLTFGAGSRLTVL.